The present entry profiles one T cell receptor beta chain with its context. This sample stems from a study of blood T cell repertoires in COVID-19. Study overall: T cells, B-cell-depleted T cells, or PBMCs supplied cDNA or gDNA.

The Seattle patients joined while their infection was active and were tracked longitudinally afterward. Clones were sequenced by immunoSEQ multiplex PCR, and TCRdb holds only the in-frame ones, with some missing. Of about 300,000 clones listed, just over 90% are singletons. Germline V gives CDR1 MDHEN, CDR2 SYDVKM. V was clipped by 6 bases and J by 11 bases, with 13 bases between them. The length of the CDR3 is 11 residues. The chain employs TRBV28 and TRBJ1-1, with D perhaps TRBD1 (5 bases). This clonotype was obtained from a woman in her twenties or thirties with COVID-19, enrolled during active disease. Specimen: peripheral blood. CDR3 coding DNA: TGTGCCAGCAGCCGTGGGGGGTGGGCTTTCTTT. This codes for CASSRGGWAFF.